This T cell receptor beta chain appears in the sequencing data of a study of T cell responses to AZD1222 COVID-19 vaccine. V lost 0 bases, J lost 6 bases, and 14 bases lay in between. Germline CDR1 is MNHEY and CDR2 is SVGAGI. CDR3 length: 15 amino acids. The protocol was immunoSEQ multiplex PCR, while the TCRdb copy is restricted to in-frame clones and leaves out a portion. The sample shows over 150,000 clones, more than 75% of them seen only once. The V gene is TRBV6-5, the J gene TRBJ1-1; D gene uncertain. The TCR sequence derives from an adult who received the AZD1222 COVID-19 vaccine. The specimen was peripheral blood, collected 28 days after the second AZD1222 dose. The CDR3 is CASSYSIVGSAEAFF. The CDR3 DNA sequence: TGTGCCAGCAGTTACTCGATAGTAGGATCAGCTGAAGCTTTCTTT.